This T cell receptor beta chain comes out of a study of graft-versus-host responses after intestinal transplantation. Study-wide background: Recipients had transplants, and these were multivisceral, liver-intestinal, or isolated intestinal. The whole recipient group had anti-thymocyte globulin induction followed by tacrolimus and steroids for around 3 years.

Overall study results and limits: After transplant, early declines in HvG clones were associated with peak levels of circulating GvH clones. GvH clones were identified in recipient marrow, with some first appearing in ileum or blood.

For this clone: Its antigen remains unknown.

Sequencing was performed with immunoSEQ multiplex PCR; in TCRdb, only in-frame clones are kept and a portion is missing. The data show over 75,000 clones, roughly 88% seen once. The sequence came from a human patient who received an intestinal transplant, so some T cells may come from the graft donor. Sequenced here: PBMCs, sampled 255 days after intestinal transplant.

The CDR3 is CASSLVRAQPQHF. The CDR3 nucleotides read TGTGCCAGCAGCTTAGTCAGGGCCCAGCCCCAGCATTTT. V is TRBV7-2 and J is TRBJ1-5, with D possibly TRBD1 on 5 matching bases. The V and J ends lost 1 base and 7 bases respectively, with 8 bases between them. The CDR3 loop spans 13 amino acids. From germline, CDR1 is SGHTA and CDR2 FQGNSA.